The 19 T cell receptor beta chains given below trace back to one sample, sequenced in a study of breast tumors, draining lymph nodes, adjacent tissues listed by TCRdb under 2016. To prepare the library, multiplex PCR was applied. For sequencing, an Illumina HiSeq 2000 was employed. The raw public reads went through TCRdb reprocessing: fastp at Q25, MiXCR clone calling, in-frame beta chains kept. Every entry covers one CDR3 protein and lists the most common genes and DNA from its rows. The sample table records about 35,000 distinct CDR3 sequences; 36% of these occur just once. The ten top clones hold about a tenth of the sample. The sequenced sample consisted of breast tumor tissue. The receptors were sampled from a female donor with breast cancer. Some clones in this sample may be carry-over from other donors' samples.

As regards this clonotype: A much larger clone differs by one base, so this may be a read error. The chain combines TRBV20-1 with TRBJ2-1; D is unresolved. The CDR3 has 14 residues. Germline loops: CDR1 DFQATT, CDR2 SNEGSKA (reference sequence). With 0 bases removed from V and 7 bases from J, the gap between germline ends came to 13 bases. CDR3 sequence reads: CSARDGRARNEQFF. CDR3 coding DNA: TGCAGTGCTAGAGATGGACGAGCCCGAAATGAGCAGTTCTTC.

Ten or more counts support this clonotype. The rearrangement links TRBV6-4 to TRBJ2-3; TRBD1 matches 8 bases. Germline V lookup: CDR1 MRHNA, CDR2 SNTAGT. This CDR3 comprises 15 residues. The ends lost 7 bases at V and 3 bases at J; junction bases unmatched: 9. The chain's CDR3 is CASKTTGADTDTQYF. The DNA for the CDR3 is TGTGCCAGCAAAACGACAGGGGCGGATACAGATACGCAGTATTTT.

The CDR3 is CASKRGYGYTF. Written as DNA, the CDR3 is TGCGCCAGCAAAAGGGGCTATGGCTACACCTTC. This chain uses TRBV10-1 with TRBJ1-2, with D possibly being TRBD1 (5 bases). The CDR3 sequence is 11 residues long. Germline V gives CDR1 WNHNN, CDR2 SYGVQD (reference sequence). V lost 7 bases and J 4 bases, leaving 7 bases between the germline ends.

With regard to this clonotype: The junction and the germline gene differ at one end; a read error may be behind it. J is TRBJ2-1 and V is TRBV14, with 10 bases matching TRBD2. CDR3 length equals 17 residues. In germline, CDR1 is SGHDN, CDR2 FVKESK. CDR3 nucleotides: TGTGCCAGCAGTCAAGGGATAGCGGGAGGCCTCTACAATGAGCAGTTCTTC. It specifies CASSQGIAGGLYNEQFF.

In its sample, this clonotype is medium-sized. The chain links TRBV9 to TRBJ2-1, with 14 nucleotides matching TRBD2. V lost 3 bases and J lost 8; bases outside the gene matches: 4. Germline loops: CDR1 SGDLS, CDR2 YYNGEE. CDR3 length: 15 residues. The CDR3 DNA sequence: TGTGCCAGCAGCGCGGGACTAGCGGGAGTCGATGAGCAGTTCTTC. It specifies CASSAGLAGVDEQFF.

This clonotype was counted ten times or more. The rearrangement uses TRBV9 and TRBJ1-4; 9 nucleotides agree with TRBD1. Germline CDR1 and CDR2: SGDLS and YYNGEE. The CDR3 has 17 amino acids. Trimming at V came to 0 bases and at J to 3 bases, leaving 6 bases not matched to a gene. The CDR3 sequence: CASSVGGTGKSNEKLFF. For the CDR3, the DNA is TGTGCCAGCAGCGTAGGAGGGACAGGGAAATCTAATGAAAAACTGTTTTTT.

Comments on this clonotype: A much more abundant neighbour one base away suggests this may be a read error. This is likely a read error, given that the CDR3 carries no conserved phenylalanine or tryptophan at its end. The rearrangement joins TRBV11-1 to TRBJ2-1; TRBD2 aligns across 9 bases. V lost 6 bases and J lost 9; bases outside the gene matches: 6. The CDR3 sequence is 13 residues long. Germline CDR1 SGHAT, CDR2 FQDESV (reference sequence). CDR3 residues: CASSWREGGEQFS. CDR3 bases: TGTGCCAGCAGTTGGCGGGAGGGCGGTGAGCAGTTCTCC.

The genes are TRBV6-2 or TRBV6-3 and TRBJ2-7; 15 bases align to TRBD2. The V gene end was trimmed by 5 bases and the J gene end by 0 bases; junction bases not matched to a gene: 17. The CDR3 length is 21 residues. Germline lookup yields CDR1 MNHEY and CDR2 SVGEGT. The CDR3 DNA reads as TGTGCCAGCAGTCCCACCCCAGGACTAGCGGGAGGGAGGGGCCACTCCTACGAGCAGTACTTC. Translated, it gives CASSPTPGLAGGRGHSYEQYF.

This clonotype was picked up many times. The J gene is TRBJ2-1, the V gene TRBV9, with TRBD2 identical over 14 bases. Trimming cost V 3 bases and J 8 bases; bases outside gene matches: 4. The length of the CDR3 is 15 residues. CDR1 is SGDLS, CDR2 YYNGEE, per germline. CDR3 sequence reads: CASSALTSGRDEQFF. DNA for the CDR3: TGTGCCAGCAGCGCTCTGACTAGCGGGAGGGATGAGCAGTTCTTC.

Many counts were recorded for this clonotype. The chain uses TRBV4-1 and TRBJ2-3; perhaps TRBD2 as D (5 bases). Germline CDR1 and CDR2: MGHRA and YSYEKL. This CDR3 comprises 14 residues. V lost 0 bases and J 6 bases, leaving 10 bases between the germline ends. DNA for the CDR3: TGCGCCAGCAGCCAAGATTGGCGGGCCGATACGCAGTATTTT. Translation gives CASSQDWRADTQYF.

The sample holds many counts of this clonotype. J is TRBJ1-2 and V is TRBV20-1; D uncertain. There are 12 residues in the CDR3. Germline V gene lookup returns CDR1 DFQATT and CDR2 SNEGSKA (reference sequence). V lost 6 bases and J lost 3, with 11 bases in between. CDR3 sequence reads: CSALGRDYGYTF. DNA for the CDR3: TGCAGTGCGTTAGGAAGGGACTATGGCTACACCTTC.

This clonotype was detected many times. This sequence joins TRBV12-3 or TRBV12-4 and TRBJ1-5; D is perhaps TRBD1 (6 bases). Trimming took 5 bases from V and 10 from J, leaving 12 bases between them. The CDR3 is 12 amino acids. DNA for the CDR3: TGTGCCAGCAGTGCGGGGGGCCGCCCCCAGCATTTT. As protein: CASSAGGRPQHF.

The chain combines TRBV7-8 with TRBJ1-2; D call uncertain. Per the germline V gene, CDR1 is SGHVS and CDR2 is FQNEAQ. CDR3 length equals 15 residues. The V and J ends lost 5 bases and 4 bases respectively, with 17 bases between them. CDR3 DNA sequence: TGTGCCAGCAGCCTTCGGGAGGGCTCGGGCTATGGCTACACCTTC. The encoded protein is CASSLREGSGYGYTF.

The genes are TRBV9 and TRBJ2-5, with 10 bases aligning to TRBD1. CDR3 length: 16 amino acids. Per the germline V gene, CDR1 is SGDLS and CDR2 is YYNGEE. V was pared by 2 bases and J by 5 bases, with 9 bases of the junction left unmatched. CDR3 nucleotide sequence: TGTGCCAGCAGCGTCACCGGGACAGGGGTCGGGGAGACCCAGTACTTC. Protein product: CASSVTGTGVGETQYF.

The chain is built from TRBV10-3 and TRBJ2-7; D not certain. The V gene's germline CDR1 is ENHRY and CDR2 SYGVKD. V was trimmed by 5 bases and J by 6 bases, leaving 17 bases between them. The CDR3 is 14 amino acids. CDR3 nucleotide sequence: TGTGCCATCAGTCCATCTTCACCCCCCACCGAGCAGTACTTC. Translated, it gives CAISPSSPPTEQYF.

The chain recombines TRBV30 with TRBJ1-6, with 7 bases lining up with TRBD1. The V and J ends lost 4 bases and 9 bases, in that order; junction bases with no gene match: 6. CDR3 size: 13 residues. The germline gives CDR1 GTSNPN, CDR2 SVGIG (reference sequence). The CDR3 here is CAWTPGGGSPLHF. The DNA of the CDR3 is TGTGCCTGGACCCCAGGGGGGGGTTCACCCCTCCACTTT.

This clonotype is labeled as medium-sized. The J gene is TRBJ2-5, the V gene TRBV29-1; the D gene is possibly TRBD1 (6 bases). CDR3 length: 14 amino acids. The V gene lost 7 bases and the J gene lost 0 bases, with 15 bases spanning the gap. Germline V gene data show CDR1 as SQVTM and CDR2 as ANQGSEA. DNA of the CDR3: TGCAGCGCCGGACGGGACAAGTACCAAGAGACCCAGTACTTC. Its translation is CSAGRDKYQETQYF.

This clonotype was detected ten times or more. V gene TRBV7-2 combines with J gene TRBJ2-3; perhaps D is TRBD1 or TRBD2 (5 bases each). This CDR3 comprises 16 residues. V was clipped by 6 bases and J by 2 bases, with 18 bases between them. The germline V gene encodes CDR1 SGHTA and CDR2 FQGNSA. The chain's CDR3 is CASRGPAVTPTDTQYF. The CDR3 DNA reads as TGTGCCAGCAGGGGGCCAGCGGTAACTCCCACAGATACGCAGTATTTT.

The chain couples TRBV28 to TRBJ2-2, with TRBD2 identical over 8 bases. This CDR3 is 14 amino acids long. Germline loops: CDR1 MDHEN, CDR2 SYDVKM. V dropped 10 bases and J dropped 6; count of bases not matched to a gene: 10. Here the CDR3 reads CATRVGAGAGELFF. Here the CDR3 DNA reads TGTGCCACCCGGGTGGGAGCGGGAGCCGGGGAGCTGTTTTTT.